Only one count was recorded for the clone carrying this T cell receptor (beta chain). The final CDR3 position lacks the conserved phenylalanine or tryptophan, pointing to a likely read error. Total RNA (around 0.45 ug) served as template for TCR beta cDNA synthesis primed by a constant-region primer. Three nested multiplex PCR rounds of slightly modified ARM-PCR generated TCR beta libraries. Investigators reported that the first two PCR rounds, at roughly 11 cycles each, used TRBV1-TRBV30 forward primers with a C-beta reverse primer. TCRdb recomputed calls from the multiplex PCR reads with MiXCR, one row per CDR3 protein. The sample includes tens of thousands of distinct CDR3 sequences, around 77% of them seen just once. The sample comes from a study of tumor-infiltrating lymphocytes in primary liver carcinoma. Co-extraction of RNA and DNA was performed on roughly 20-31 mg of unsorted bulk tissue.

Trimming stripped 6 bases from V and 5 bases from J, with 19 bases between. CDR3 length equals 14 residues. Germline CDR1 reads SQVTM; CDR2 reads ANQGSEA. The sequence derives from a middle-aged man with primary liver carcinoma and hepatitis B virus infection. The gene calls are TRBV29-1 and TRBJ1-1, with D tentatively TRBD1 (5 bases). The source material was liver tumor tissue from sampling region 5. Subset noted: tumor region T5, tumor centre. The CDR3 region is CSVGGGRERTEAFV. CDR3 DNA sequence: TGCAGCGTCGGCGGTGGCAGGGAGAGGACTGAAGCTTTCGTT.